The entry below describes one TCR beta chain. The specificity of this receptor is unknown. No base qualities exist here, and no much larger clone lies one base off it. Libraries of naive CD8 T cells were generated from roughly 20,000 to 1,000,000 sorted cells, with 10%, 30% or 50% of the purified RNA used. Naive CD8 T cells were FACS-sorted as CD8+CD4-CCR7+CD45RA+ on a BD FACSAria II into RLT Plus buffer. To test detection sensitivity, Jurkat RNA equivalent to more than 8 TCR copies was spiked into samples of roughly 19,000-1,000,000 naive CD8 T cells. CD8 T cells were enriched using RosetteSep CD8+ T Cell Enrichment Cocktail and Ficoll-Paque, and the enriched cells then underwent ACK red cell lysis. The protocol used for the library was PCR. TCRdb shows the sequencer as NextSeq 500. Bulk TCR libraries were generated as previously described, with the TCR primers listed in Table S5 used. The Qiagen AllPrep DNA/RNA kit was used to purify total RNA. Reads from multiple sequencing runs of the same library were pooled before analysis. From the authors' description of their analysis: Reads were retained only if an exact TCR constant sequence was present, and the retained reads were trimmed to 150 nt and grouped according to their 12-nt molecular barcodes. Reads in each barcode group were sub-clustered using a 15% Levenshtein threshold, and a quality-weighted consensus sequence was built for each RNA molecule. Non-functional sequences were removed, as were lower-count sequences one edit away from another. Based on fitting two negative binomial distributions, any barcode sub-cluster with under 20% of the maximum read count was discarded. Using fastp at Q25 and MiXCR, TCRdb reprocessed the public reads and kept productive beta chains. Identical CDR3 proteins give one entry, which carries the most common genes and DNA. The V and J calls and clone size come from TCRdb's table, not from the authors' own analysis. This sample has approximately 320,000 distinct CDR3 sequences in its table, and roughly a quarter of those were observed once. The leading ten clones occupy 0.65% to 0.75% of the sample.

These data come from a study of molecular identifiers for immune sequencing clone quantification (dated by TCRdb to the late 2010s). Describing the broader study: For a replicate experiment, RNA from approximately 20,000 or 100,000 naive CD8 T cells was divided into five aliquots, of which four were sequenced. CD8 T cells were used in a methods study to benchmark molecular-identifier clustering-based TCR repertoire sequencing (MIDCIRS) and TCR RNA copy counting. Overall study results and their limits: In CMV-specific effector cells, clones with more than 20 RNA copies accounted for over 97% of molecules, whereas in naive cells such clones accounted for under 1%. The sizes of highly expanded clones could end up underestimated when identical TCR molecules share a barcode. Modeling estimated 2.5 to 3 recovered TCR RNA copies per cell, compared with about 10 by digital PCR, which implies roughly 30% capture efficiency. Even against a background of roughly 1 million naive CD8 T cells, spiked-in Jurkat TCR RNA amounting to a single cell's worth was reported to be detectable. The naive libraries included spiked-in Jurkat TCR RNA (fewer than eleven copies' worth), and this Jurkat TCR RNA is not part of the donor repertoire. When barcode sub-clustering was not used, chimeric consensus sequences inflated TCR diversity, with chimeras reaching as high as 47%.

From its cysteine to its phenylalanine, the CDR3 spans 19 amino acids. Of all the DNA, just the CDR3 is kept, 57 bases in frame from base 1. Sequences MGHRA (CDR1) and YSYEKL (CDR2) are obtained from the germline V gene. V has 0 bases trimmed and J has 0 bases trimmed; junction bases matching no gene number 13. The chain is assembled from TRBV4-1 and TRBJ1-1; 7 nucleotides in the junction match TRBD1. Specimen: naive CD8+ T cells from blood, with Jurkat cell RNA spiked in. Sample cell subset or site, as interpreted from the label and publication: FACS-sorted CD8+CD4-CCR7+CD45RA+ naive T cells. The TCR comes from a human donor in good health. Some libraries in this study had Jurkat cell RNA spiked in. The nucleotide sequence is TGCGCCAGCAGCCAAGAAACAGGGGCCGATGTAGTTGTGAACACTGAAGCTTTCTTT. This translates into CASSQETGADVVVNTEAFF.